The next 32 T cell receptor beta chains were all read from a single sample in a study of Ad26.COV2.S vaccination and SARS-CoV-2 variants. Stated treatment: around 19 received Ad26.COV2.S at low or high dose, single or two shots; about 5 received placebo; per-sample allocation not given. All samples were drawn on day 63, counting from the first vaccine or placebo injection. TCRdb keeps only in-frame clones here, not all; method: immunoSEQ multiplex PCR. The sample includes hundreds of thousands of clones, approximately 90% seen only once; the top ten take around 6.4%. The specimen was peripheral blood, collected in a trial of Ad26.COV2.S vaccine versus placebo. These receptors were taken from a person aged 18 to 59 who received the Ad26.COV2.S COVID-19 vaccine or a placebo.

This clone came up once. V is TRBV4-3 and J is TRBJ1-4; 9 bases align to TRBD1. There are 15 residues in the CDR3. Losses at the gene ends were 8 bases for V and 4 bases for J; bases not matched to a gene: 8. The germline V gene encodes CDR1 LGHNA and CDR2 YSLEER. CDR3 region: CASRSPGQGNEKLFF. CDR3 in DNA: TGCGCCAGCCGTTCACCGGGACAGGGTAATGAAAAACTGTTTTTT.

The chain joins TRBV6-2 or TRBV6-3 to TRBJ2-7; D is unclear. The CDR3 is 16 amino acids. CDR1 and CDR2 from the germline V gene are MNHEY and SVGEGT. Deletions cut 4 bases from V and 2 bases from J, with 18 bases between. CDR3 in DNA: TGTGCCAGCAGTTCCCCCTCTTCGTCTAGAACCTACGAGCAGTACTTC. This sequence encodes CASSSPSSSRTYEQYF.

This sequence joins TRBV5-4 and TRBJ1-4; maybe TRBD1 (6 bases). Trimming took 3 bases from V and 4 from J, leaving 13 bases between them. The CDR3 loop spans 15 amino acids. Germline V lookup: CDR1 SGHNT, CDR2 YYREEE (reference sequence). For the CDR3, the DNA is TGTGCCAGCAGCTCCAGGGGCAGAGTTAATGAAAAACTGTTTTTT. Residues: CASSSRGRVNEKLFF.

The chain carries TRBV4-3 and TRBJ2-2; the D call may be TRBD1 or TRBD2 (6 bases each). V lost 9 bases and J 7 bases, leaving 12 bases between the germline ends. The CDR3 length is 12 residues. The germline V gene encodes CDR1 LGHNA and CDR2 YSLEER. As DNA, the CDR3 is TGCGCCAGTGCAAGGGGGGACGGGGAGCTGTTTTTT. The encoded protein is CASARGDGELFF.

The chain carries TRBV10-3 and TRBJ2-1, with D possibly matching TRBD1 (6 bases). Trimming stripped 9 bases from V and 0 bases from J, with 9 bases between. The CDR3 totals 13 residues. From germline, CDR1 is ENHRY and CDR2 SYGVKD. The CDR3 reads CAISGVSYNEQFF. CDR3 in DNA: TGTGCCATTTCAGGGGTCTCCTACAATGAGCAGTTCTTC.

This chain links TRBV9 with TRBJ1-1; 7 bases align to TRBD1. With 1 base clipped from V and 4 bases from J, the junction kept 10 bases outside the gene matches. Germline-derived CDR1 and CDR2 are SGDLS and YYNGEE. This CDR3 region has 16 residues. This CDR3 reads CASSVKTDGQATEAFF. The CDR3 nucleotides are TGTGCCAGCAGCGTAAAAACCGATGGACAGGCCACTGAAGCTTTCTTT.

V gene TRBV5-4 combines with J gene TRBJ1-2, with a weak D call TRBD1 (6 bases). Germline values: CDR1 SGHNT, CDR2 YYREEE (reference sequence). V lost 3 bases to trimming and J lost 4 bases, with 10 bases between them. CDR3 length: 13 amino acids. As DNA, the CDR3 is TGTGCCAGCAGCTACAGGGACGGCTATGGCTACACCTTC. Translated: CASSYRDGYGYTF.

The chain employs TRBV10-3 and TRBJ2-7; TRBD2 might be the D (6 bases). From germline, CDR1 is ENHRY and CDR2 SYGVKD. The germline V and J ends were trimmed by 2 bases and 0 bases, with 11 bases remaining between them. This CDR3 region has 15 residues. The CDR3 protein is CAISEAGGGSYEQYF. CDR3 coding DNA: TGTGCCATCAGTGAGGCCGGGGGAGGCTCCTACGAGCAGTACTTC.

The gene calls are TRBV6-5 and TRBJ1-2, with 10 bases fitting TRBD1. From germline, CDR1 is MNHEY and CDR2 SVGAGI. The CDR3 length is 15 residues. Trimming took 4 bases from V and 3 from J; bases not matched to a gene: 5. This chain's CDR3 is CASSWDRGIDYGYTF. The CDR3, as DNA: TGTGCCAGCAGTTGGGACAGGGGAATCGACTATGGCTACACCTTC.

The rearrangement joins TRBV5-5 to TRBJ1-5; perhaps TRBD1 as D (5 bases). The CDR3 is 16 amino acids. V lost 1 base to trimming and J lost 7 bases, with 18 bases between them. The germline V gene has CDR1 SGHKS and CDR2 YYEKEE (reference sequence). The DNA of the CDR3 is TGTGCCAGCAGCTTGAGGTGGAGCCAGGGAGGGCAGCCCCAGCATTTT. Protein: CASSLRWSQGGQPQHF.

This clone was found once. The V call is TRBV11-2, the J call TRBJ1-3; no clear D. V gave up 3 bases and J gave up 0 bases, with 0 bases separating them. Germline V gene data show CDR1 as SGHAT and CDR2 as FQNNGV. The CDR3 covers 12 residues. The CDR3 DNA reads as TGTGCCAGCAGCTTCTCTGGAAACACCATATATTTT. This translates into CASSFSGNTIYF.

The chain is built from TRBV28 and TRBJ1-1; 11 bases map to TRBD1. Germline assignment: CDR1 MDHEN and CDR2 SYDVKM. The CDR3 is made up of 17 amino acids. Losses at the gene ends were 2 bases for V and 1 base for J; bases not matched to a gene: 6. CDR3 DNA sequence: TGTGCCAGCAGTTTACAGTCGGGACAGGGGGAGAACACTGAAGCTTTCTTT. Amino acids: CASSLQSGQGENTEAFF.

CDR3 region: CASRGTGGRGQYF. The CDR3 region has the DNA TGTGCCAGTAGAGGGACAGGGGGACGCGGGCAGTACTTC. The chain couples TRBV19 to TRBJ2-7, with TRBD1 matching 11 bases. CDR3 length: 13 amino acids. V trimming: 6 bases; J trimming: 9 bases; junction bases outside the gene matches: 7. Germline lookup yields CDR1 LNHDA and CDR2 SQIVND (reference sequence).

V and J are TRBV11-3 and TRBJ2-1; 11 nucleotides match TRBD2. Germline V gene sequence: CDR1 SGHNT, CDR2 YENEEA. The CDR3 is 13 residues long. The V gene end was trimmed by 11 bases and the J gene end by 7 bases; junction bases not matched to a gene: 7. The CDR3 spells CASSGGLRNEQFF. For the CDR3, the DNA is TGTGCCTCTAGCGGGGGGCTGCGGAATGAGCAGTTCTTC.

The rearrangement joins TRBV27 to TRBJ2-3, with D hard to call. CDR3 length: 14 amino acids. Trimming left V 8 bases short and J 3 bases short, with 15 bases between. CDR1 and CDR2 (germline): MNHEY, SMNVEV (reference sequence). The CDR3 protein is CASSPGSFTDTQYF. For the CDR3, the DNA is TGTGCCAGCTCCCCCGGGTCATTTACAGATACGCAGTATTTT.

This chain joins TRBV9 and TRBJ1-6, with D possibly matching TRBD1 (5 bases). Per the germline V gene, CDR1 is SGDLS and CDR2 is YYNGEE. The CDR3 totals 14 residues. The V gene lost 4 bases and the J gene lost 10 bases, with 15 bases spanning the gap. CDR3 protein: CASSIAGQGSPLHF. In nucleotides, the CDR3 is TGTGCCAGCAGCATCGCAGGGCAGGGATCACCCCTCCACTTT. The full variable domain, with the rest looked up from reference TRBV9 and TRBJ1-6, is DSGVTQTPKHLITATGQRVTLRCSPRSGDLSVYWYQQSLDQGLQFLIQYYNGEERAKGNILERFSAQQFPDLHSELNLSSLELGDSALYFCASSIAGQGSPLHFGNGTRLTVT.

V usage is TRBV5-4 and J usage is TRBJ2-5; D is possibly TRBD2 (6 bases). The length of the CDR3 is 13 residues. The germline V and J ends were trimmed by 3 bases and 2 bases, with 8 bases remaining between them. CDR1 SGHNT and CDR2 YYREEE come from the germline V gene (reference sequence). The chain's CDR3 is CASSSGGQETQYF. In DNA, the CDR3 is TGTGCCAGCAGCTCTGGAGGGCAAGAGACCCAGTACTTC.

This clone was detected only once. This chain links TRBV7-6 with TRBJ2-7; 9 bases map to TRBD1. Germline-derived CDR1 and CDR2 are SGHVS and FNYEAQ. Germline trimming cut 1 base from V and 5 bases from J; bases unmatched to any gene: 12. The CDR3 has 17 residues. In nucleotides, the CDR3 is TGTGCCAGCAGCTTAGTACTTAGGACAGGGGTCAGCAACGAGCAGTACTTC. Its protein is CASSLVLRTGVSNEQYF.

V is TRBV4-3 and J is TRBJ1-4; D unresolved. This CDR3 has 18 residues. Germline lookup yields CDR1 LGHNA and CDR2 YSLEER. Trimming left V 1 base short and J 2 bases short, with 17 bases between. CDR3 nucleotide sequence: TGCGCCAGCAGCCAAGGAGTTGGCAGACCCTCGACTAATGAAAAACTGTTTTTT. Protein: CASSQGVGRPSTNEKLFF.

CDR3 loop: CASSPIGQGGNSPLHF. CDR3 in DNA: TGTGCCAGCAGCCCCATCGGACAGGGTGGGAATTCACCCCTCCACTTT. The V gene is TRBV3-1 (or the pseudogene TRBV3-2), the J gene TRBJ1-6, with 8 bases that match TRBD1. This CDR3 is 16 amino acids long. J was trimmed by 7 bases and V by 4 bases; bases with no gene match: 9. Germline CDR1 and CDR2: LGHDT and YNNKEL (reference sequence).

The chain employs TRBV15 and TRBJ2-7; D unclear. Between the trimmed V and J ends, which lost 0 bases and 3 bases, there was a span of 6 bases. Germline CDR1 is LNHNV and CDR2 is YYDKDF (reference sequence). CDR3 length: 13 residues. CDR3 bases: TGTGCCACCAGCAGAGATCCCAACTACGAGCAGTACTTC. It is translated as CATSRDPNYEQYF.

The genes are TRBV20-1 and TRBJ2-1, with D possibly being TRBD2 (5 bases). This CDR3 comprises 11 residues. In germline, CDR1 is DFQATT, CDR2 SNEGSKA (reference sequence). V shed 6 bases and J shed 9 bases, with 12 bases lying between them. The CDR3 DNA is TGCAGTGCCCCGGAGGTCGGTGAGCAGTTCTTC. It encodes CSAPEVGEQFF.

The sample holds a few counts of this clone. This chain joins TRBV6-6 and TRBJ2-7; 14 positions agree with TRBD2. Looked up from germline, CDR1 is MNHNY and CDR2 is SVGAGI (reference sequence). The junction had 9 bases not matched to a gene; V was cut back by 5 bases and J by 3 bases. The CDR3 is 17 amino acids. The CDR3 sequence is CASSPGLAGAFDYEQYF. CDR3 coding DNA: TGTGCCAGCAGTCCGGGACTAGCGGGAGCATTTGACTACGAGCAGTACTTC.

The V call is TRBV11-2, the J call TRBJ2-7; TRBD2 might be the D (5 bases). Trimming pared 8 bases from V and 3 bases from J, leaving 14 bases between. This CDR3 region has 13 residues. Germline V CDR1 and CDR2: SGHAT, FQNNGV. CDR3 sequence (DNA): TGTGCCAGCGAGCGGTTTCGTGACTACGAGCAGTACTTC. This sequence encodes CASERFRDYEQYF.

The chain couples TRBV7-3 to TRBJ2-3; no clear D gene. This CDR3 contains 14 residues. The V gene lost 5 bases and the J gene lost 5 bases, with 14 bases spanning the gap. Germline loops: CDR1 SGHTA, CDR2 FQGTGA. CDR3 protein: CASSLSGEGDTQYF. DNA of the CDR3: TGTGCCAGCAGCCTTTCTGGGGAAGGAGATACGCAGTATTTT.

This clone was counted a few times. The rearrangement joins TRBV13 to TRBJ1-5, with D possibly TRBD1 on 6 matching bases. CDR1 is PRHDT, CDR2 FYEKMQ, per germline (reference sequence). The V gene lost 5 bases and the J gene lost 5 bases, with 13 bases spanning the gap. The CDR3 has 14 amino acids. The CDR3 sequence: CASSRRDNHQPQHF. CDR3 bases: TGTGCCAGCAGCCGCCGGGACAACCATCAGCCCCAGCATTTT.

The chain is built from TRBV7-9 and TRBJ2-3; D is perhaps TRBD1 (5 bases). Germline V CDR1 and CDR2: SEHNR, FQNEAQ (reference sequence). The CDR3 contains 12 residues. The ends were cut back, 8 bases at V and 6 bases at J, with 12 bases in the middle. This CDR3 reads CASARGADTQYF. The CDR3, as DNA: TGTGCCAGCGCTAGGGGCGCGGATACGCAGTATTTT.

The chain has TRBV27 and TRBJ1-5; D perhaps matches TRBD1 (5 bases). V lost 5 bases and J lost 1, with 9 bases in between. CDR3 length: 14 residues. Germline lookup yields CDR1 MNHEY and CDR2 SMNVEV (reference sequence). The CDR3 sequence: CASSPDRSNQPQHF. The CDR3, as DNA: TGTGCCAGCAGTCCAGACAGAAGCAATCAGCCCCAGCATTTT.

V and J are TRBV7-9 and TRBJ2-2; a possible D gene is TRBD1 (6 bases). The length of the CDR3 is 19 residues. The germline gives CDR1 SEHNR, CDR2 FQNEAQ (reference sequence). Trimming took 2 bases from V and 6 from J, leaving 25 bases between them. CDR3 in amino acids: CASSLPLSGRGWESGELFF. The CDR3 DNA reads TGTGCCAGCAGCTTACCCCTCTCTGGCAGGGGCTGGGAGTCCGGGGAGCTGTTTTTT.

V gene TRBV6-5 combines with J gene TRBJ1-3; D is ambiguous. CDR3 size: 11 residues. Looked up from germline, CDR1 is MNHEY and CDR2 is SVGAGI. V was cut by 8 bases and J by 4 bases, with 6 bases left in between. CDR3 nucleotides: TGTGCCAGCCGAGCGGGAAACACCATATATTTT. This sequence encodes CASRAGNTIYF.

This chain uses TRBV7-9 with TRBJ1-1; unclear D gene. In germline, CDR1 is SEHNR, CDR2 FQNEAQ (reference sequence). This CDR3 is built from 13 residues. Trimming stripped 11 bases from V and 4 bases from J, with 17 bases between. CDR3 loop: CALDASLGTEAFF. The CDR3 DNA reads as TGTGCCTTGGATGCCTCCCTGGGCACTGAAGCTTTCTTT.

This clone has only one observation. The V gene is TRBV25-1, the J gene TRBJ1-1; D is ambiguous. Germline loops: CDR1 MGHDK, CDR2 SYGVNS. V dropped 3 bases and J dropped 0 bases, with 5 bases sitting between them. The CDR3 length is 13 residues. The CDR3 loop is CASSDLLNTEAFF. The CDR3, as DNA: TGTGCCAGCAGTGATCTGCTGAACACTGAAGCTTTCTTT. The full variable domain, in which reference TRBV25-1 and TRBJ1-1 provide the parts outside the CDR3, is EADIYQTPRYLVIGTGKKITLECSQTMGHDKMYWYQQDPGMELHLIHYSYGVNSTEKGDLSSESTVSRIRTEHFPLTLESARPSHTSQYLCASSDLLNTEAFFGQGTRLTVV.